This TCR beta chain was retrieved from a study of shared clonotypes between healthy human individuals. Concerning this clone: Its antigen is still unknown.

Deep-level running was used for the assay. Over several immunoSEQ plates, each subset's genomic DNA was distributed in even portions. The data were produced by immunoSEQ multiplex PCR, yet TCRdb's version contains in-frame clones alone and is incomplete. In the table there are over a million clones, roughly 97% of which are singletons. Study-wide findings and caveats: The donor pool, a small one, limited the genetic and exposure-history diversity represented.

From germline, CDR1 is SGHRS and CDR2 YFSETQ. CDR3 length equals 21 residues. With 0 bases clipped from V and 0 bases from J, the junction kept 13 bases outside the gene matches. The sequencing sample was made of naive CD4+ T cells sorted from blood. The subset here: CD45RA+ positively selected. The rearrangement uses TRBV5-1 and TRBJ2-1; 12 positions agree with TRBD2. This sequence was found in a man aged 25 to 40 in good health. The CDR3 is CASSLDPGTSGWRGSYNEQFF. The CDR3 nucleotides are TGCGCCAGCAGCTTGGATCCCGGGACTAGCGGGTGGCGGGGCTCCTACAATGAGCAGTTCTTC.